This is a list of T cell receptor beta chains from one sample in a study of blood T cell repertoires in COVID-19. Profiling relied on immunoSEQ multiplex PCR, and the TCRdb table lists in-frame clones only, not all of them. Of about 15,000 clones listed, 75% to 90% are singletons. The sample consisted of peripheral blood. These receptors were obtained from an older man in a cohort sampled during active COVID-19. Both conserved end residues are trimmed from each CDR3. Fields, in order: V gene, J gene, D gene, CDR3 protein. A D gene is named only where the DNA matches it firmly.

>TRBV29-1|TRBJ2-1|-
SVWHKEQF
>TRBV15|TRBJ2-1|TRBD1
ATSRGQGPTSYNEQF
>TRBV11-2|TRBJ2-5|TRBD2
ASSLVGAGETQY
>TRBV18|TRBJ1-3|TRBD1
ASSPPTGGVSGNTIY
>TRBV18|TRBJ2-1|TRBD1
ASSLGTGGQALQF
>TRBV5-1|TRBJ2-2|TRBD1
ASSSGQGDNGELF
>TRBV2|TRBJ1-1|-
ASSQGRQLENTEAF
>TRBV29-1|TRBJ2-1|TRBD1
SVDRTGGNEQF
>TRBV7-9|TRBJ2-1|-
ASSEGRRVYNEQF
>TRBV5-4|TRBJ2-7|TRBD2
ASSSSAGENEQY
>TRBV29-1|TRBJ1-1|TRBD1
SLGDRGDTEAF
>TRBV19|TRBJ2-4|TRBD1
ASSPQGDGGNIQY
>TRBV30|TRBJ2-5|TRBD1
ALDRVRETQY
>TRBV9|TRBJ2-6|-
ASSSSGHNSGANVLT
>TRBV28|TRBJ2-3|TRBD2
ASRTGTSGTDTQY
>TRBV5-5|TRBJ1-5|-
ASSPDTYSNQPQH
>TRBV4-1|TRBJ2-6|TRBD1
ASSQARGQGAPGANVLT
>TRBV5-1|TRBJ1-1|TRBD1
ASSRGDRENTEAF
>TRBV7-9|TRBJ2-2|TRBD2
ASTKTGGITGELF
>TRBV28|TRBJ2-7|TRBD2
ASKAGGIYEQY
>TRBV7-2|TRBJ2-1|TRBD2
ASSPGTSGYNEQF
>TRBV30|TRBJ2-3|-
AWTPRGRGTDTQY
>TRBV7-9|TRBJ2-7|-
ASSPNTGFDEQY
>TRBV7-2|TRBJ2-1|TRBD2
ASSFGLAGDEQF
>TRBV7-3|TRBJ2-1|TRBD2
ASSITGTSGDNEQF
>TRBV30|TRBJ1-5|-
AWSQGGNQPQH
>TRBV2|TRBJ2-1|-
ASSEGPAAGANEQF
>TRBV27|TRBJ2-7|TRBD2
ASSLETSGKNEQY
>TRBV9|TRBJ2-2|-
ASNLTGRTGELF
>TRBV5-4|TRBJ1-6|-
ASSPRGISYNSPLH
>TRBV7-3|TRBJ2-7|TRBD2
ASSSWGLAGDYEQY
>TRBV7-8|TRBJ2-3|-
ASSPILQLYTDTQY
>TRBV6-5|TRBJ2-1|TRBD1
ASSSYRGRMGDEQF
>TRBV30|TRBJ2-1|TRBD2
AWSAGLAVDEQF
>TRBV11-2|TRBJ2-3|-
ASSLRTSGSTDTQY
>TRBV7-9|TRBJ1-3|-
ASSNKQPFSGNTIY
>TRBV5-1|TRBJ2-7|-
ASSARGNEQY
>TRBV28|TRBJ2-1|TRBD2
ASSFLAGGPYNEQF
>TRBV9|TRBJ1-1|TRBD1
ASSVGGQGGTEAF
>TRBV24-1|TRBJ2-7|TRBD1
ATSAQQGTSYEQY
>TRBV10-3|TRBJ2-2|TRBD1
AISEWNRGLPGELF
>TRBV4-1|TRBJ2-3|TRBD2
ASSQETGGSSGDTQY
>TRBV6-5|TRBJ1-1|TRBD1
AIKRTGPNTEAF
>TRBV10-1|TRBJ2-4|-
ASSDQLAKNIQY
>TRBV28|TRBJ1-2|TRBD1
ASSGGQGVLGYT
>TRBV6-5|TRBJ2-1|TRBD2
ASSLSGRAQF
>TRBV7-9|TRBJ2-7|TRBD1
ASRDSLYEQY
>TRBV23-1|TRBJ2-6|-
ASSQSRGQGSGANVLT
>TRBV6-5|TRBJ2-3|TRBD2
ASSSQRLAGTDTQY
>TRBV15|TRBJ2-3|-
ATSRTLMNLRDTDTQY
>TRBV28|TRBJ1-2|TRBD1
ASNRDRGVGYT
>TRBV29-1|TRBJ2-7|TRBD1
SVEIAGQGAVEQY
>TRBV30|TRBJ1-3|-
ACREHSGNTIY